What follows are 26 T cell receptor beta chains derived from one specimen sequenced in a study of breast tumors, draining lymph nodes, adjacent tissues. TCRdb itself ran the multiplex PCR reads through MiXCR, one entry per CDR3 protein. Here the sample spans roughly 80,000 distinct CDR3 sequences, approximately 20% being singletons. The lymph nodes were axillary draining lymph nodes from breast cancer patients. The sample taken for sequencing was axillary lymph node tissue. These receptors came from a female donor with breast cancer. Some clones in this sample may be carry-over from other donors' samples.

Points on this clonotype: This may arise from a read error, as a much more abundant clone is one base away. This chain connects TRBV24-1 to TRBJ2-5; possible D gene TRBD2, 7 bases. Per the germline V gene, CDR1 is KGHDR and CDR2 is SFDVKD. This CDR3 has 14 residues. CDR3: CASSGAGVQEAQYF. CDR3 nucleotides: TGTGCCTCAAGCGGGGCAGGGGTACAAGAGGCCCAGTACTTC.

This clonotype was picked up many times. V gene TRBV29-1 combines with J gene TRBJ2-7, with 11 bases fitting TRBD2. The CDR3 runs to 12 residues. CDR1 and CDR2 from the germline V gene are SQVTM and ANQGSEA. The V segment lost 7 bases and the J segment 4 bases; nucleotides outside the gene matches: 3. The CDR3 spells CSASGRQYEQYF. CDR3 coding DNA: TGCAGCGCTAGCGGGAGGCAGTACGAGCAGTACTTC.

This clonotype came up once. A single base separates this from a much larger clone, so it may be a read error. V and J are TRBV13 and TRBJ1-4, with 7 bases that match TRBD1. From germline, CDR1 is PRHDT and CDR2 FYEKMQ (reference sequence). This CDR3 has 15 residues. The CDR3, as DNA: TGTGCCAGCAGCTTAAGAGGACAGGCCCCCGAAAAACCGTTTTTT. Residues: CASSLRGQAPEKPFF.

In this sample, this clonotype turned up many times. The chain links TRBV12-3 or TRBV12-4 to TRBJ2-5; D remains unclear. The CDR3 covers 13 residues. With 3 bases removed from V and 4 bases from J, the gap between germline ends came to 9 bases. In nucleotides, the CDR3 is TGTGCCAGCAGTTTTTCATCGGTAGAGACCCAGTACTTC. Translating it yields CASSFSSVETQYF.

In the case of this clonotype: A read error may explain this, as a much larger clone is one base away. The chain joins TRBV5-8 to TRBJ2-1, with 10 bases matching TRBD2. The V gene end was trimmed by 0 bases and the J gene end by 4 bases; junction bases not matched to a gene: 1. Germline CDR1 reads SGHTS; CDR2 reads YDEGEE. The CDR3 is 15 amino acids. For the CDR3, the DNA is TGTGCCAGCAGCTTGGGTAGCGGGAGGTACAATGAGCAGTTCTTC. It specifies CASSLGSGRYNEQFF.

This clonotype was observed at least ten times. The CDR3 here is CASSFRATGQGALGYTF. The CDR3 DNA reads TGTGCCAGCAGCTTTCGGGCCACCGGACAGGGGGCGCTTGGCTACACCTTC. V gene TRBV7-2 combines with J gene TRBJ1-2, with 11 bases lining up with TRBD1. The germline CDR1 and CDR2 sequences are SGHTA and FQGNSA. The CDR3 runs to 17 residues. V lost 3 bases, J lost 7 bases, and 13 bases stayed unmatched.

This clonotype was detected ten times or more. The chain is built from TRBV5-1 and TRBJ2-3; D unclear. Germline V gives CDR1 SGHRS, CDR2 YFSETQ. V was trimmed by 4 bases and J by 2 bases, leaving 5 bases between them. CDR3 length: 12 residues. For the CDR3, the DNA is TGCGCCAGCAGCAACGTCACAGATACGCAGTATTTT. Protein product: CASSNVTDTQYF.

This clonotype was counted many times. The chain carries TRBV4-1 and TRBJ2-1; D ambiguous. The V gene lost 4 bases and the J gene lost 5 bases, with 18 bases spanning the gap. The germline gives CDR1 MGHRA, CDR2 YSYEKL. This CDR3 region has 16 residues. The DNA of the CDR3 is TGCGCCAGCAGCCTTAAACCTGTCACAGTTGACAATGAGCAGTTCTTC. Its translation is CASSLKPVTVDNEQFF.

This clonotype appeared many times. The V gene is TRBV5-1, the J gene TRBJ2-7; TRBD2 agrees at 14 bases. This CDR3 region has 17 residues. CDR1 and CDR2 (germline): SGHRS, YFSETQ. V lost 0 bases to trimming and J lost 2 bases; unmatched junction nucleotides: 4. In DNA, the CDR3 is TGCGCCAGCAGCTTGGGGACTAGCGGGGGGCTAACCTACGAGCAGTACTTC. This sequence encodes CASSLGTSGGLTYEQYF.

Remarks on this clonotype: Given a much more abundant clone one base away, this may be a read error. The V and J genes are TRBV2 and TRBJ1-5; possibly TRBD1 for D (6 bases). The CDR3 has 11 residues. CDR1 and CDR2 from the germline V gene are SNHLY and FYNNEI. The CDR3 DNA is TGTGCCAGCAATTTCCGGGGGCCCCATCATTTT. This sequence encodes CASNFRGPHHF.

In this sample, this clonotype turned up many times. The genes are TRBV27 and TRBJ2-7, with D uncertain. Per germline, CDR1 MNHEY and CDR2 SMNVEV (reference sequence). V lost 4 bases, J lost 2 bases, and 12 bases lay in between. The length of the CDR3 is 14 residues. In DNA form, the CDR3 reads TGTGCCAGCAGTTCCCTTGGGCTACCCTACGAGCAGTACTTC. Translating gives CASSSLGLPYEQYF.

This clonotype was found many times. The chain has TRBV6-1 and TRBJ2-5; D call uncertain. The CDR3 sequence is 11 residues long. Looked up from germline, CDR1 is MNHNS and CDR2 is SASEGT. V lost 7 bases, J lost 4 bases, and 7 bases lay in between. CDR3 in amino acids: CASKLTETQYF. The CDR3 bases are TGTGCCAGCAAGCTCACAGAGACCCAGTACTTC.

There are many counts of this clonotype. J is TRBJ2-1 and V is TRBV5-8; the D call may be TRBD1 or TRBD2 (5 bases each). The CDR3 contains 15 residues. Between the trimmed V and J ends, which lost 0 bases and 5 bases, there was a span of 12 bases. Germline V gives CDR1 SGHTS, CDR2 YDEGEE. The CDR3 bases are TGTGCCAGCAGCTTGGTTTGGAGGACAAACAATGAGCAGTTCTTC. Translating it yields CASSLVWRTNNEQFF.

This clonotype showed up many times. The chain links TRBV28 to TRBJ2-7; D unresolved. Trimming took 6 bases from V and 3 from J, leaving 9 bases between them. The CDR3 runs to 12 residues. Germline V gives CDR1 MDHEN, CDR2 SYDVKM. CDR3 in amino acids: CASRPSRYEQYF. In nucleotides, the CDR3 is TGTGCCAGCAGACCATCACGCTACGAGCAGTACTTC.

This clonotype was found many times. CDR3 loop: CASSSTGNYGYTF. The CDR3 nucleotides are TGTGCCAGCAGCAGTACAGGGAACTATGGCTACACCTTC. The chain couples TRBV7-9 to TRBJ1-2; tentative D call: TRBD1 (6 bases). Germline CDR1 SEHNR, CDR2 FQNEAQ (reference sequence). The CDR3 covers 13 residues. V gave up 5 bases and J gave up 2 bases, with 9 bases separating them.

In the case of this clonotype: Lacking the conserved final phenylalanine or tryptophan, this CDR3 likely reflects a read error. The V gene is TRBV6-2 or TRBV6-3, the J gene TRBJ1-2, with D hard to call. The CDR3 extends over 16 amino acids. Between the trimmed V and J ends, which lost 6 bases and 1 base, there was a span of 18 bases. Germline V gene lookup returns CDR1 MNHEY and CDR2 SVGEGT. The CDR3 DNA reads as TGTGCCAGCAGCTACAGTTTAACTGACCTTAACTATGGCTACACCATC. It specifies CASSYSLTDLNYGYTI.

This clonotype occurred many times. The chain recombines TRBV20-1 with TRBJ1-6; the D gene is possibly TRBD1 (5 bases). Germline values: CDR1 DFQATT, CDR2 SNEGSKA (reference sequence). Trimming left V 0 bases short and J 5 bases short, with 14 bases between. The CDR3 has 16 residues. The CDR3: CSARDLYRWDNSPLHF. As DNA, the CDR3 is TGCAGTGCTAGAGATCTCTACAGGTGGGATAATTCACCCCTCCACTTT.

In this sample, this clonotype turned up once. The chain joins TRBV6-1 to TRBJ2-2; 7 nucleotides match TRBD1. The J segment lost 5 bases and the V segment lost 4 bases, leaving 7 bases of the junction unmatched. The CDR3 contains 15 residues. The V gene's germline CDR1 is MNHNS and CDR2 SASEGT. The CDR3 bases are TGTGCCAGCAGTGCCCGGGACAGAGAAACCGGGGAGCTGTTTTTT. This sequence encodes CASSARDRETGELFF.

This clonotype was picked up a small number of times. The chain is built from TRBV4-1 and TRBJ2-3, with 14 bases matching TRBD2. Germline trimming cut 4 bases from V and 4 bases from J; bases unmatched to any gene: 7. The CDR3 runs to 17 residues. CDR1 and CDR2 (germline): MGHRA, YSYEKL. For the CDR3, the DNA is TGCGCCAGCAGCCCTGGGACTAGCGGGAGCGGGGCAGATACGCAGTATTTT. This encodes CASSPGTSGSGADTQYF.

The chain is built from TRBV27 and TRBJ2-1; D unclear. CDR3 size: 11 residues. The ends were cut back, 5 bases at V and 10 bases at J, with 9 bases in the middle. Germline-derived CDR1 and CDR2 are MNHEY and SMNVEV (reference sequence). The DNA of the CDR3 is TGTGCCAGCAGTAACGGCCCCGAGCAGTTCTTC. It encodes CASSNGPEQFF.

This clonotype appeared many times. CDR3 sequence reads: CASSSGVNYGYTF. The CDR3 DNA reads as TGCGCCAGCAGCTCGGGAGTGAACTATGGCTACACCTTC. The chain carries TRBV5-1 and TRBJ1-2; D is unresolved. The CDR3 has 13 residues. Germline CDR1 and CDR2: SGHRS and YFSETQ. V lost 3 bases to trimming and J lost 2 bases, with 8 bases between them. Based on the CDR3 plus reference TRBV5-1 and TRBJ1-2, the full variable domain is KAGVTQTPRYLIKTRGQQVTLSCSPISGHRSVSWYQQTPGQGLQFLFEYFSETQRNKGNFPGRFSGRQFSNSRSEMNVSTLELGDSALYLCASSSGVNYGYTFGSGTRLTVV.

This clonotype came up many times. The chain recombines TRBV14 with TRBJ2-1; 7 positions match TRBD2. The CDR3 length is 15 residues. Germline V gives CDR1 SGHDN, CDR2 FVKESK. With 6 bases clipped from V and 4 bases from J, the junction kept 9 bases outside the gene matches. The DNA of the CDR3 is TGTGCCAGCAGACTGCTAGCGGACCCTTACAATGAGCAGTTCTTC. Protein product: CASRLLADPYNEQFF. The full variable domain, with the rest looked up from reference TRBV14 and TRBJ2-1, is EAGVTQFPSHSVIEKGQTVTLRCDPISGHDNLYWYRRVMGKEIKFLLHFVKESKQDESGMPNNRFLAERTGGTYSTLKVQPAELEDSGVYFCASRLLADPYNEQFFGPGTRLTVL.

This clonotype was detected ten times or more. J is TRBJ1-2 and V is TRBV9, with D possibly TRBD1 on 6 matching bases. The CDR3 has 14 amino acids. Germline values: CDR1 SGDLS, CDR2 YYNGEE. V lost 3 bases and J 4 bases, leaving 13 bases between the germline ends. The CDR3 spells CASSAGQLSYGYTF. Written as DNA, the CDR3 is TGTGCCAGCAGCGCCGGACAGCTCAGCTATGGCTACACCTTC.

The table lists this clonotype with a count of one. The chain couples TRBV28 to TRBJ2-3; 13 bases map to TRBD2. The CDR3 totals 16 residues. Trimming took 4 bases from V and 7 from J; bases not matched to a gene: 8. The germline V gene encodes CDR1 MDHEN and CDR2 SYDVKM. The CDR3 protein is CASSSLLAGGPNTQYF. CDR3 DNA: TGTGCCAGCAGTTCCCTACTAGCGGGAGGGCCTAATACGCAGTATTTT.

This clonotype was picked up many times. The CDR3 sequence: CASSLRGTQLSYNEQFF. Written as DNA, the CDR3 is TGTGCCAGCAGTTTACGGGGGACTCAACTATCCTACAATGAGCAGTTCTTC. The rearrangement joins TRBV12-3 or TRBV12-4 to TRBJ2-1, with a weak D call TRBD2 (6 bases). V was shortened by 2 bases and J by 1 base, with 15 bases between the two germline ends. This CDR3 has 17 amino acids.

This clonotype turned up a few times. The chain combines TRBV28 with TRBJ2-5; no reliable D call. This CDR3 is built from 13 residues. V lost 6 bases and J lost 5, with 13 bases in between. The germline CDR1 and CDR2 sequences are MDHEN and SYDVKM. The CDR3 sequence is CASSLRARETQYF. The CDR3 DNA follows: TGTGCCAGCAGCCTCCGGGCCCGGGAGACCCAGTACTTC.